This TCR beta chain was identified in a study of blood T cell repertoires in COVID-19. Overall study: Nucleic acid was either cDNA or gDNA, and it came from T cells, B-cell-depleted T cells, or PBMCs.

Assay: immunoSEQ multiplex PCR; the TCRdb copy retains only in-frame clones and omits some. The table records hundreds of thousands of clones, approximately 92% of them present only once. Germline-derived CDR1 and CDR2 are SGHVS and FNYEAQ. The CDR3 is made up of 14 amino acids. The ends were cut back, 2 bases at V and 3 bases at J, with 11 bases in the middle. The rearrangement joins TRBV7-6 to TRBJ2-7, with D uncertain. The sample was PBMCs or T cells enriched from blood (not recorded which). This TCR came from a woman younger than 35 who had recovered from COVID-19. The CDR3 sequence: CASSLNAEIYEQYF. The CDR3 DNA follows: TGTGCCAGCAGCTTAAATGCGGAGATCTACGAGCAGTACTTC.